This T cell receptor beta chain stems from a study of blood T cell repertoires in COVID-19. Study-wide context: Acute and convalescent COVID-19 specimens originated in the United States, Italy and Spain. PBMCs, B-cell-depleted T cells, or T cells provided the cDNA or gDNA that made up the material.

V shed 3 bases, J shed 0 bases, and the junction held 8 bases outside the gene matches. Germline V gene lookup returns CDR1 SGHKS and CDR2 YYEKEE (reference sequence). This CDR3 has 17 residues. Assay: immunoSEQ multiplex PCR; the TCRdb copy retains only in-frame clones and omits some. The sample contains around 330,000 clones, roughly nine tenths of which appear only once. Participants' own reports of clinical history determined their cohort assignment. The material sequenced was PBMCs or T cells enriched from blood (not recorded which). The genes are TRBV5-5 and TRBJ2-3, with 9 bases identical to TRBD2. The TCR comes from a man in his 60s who had recovered from COVID-19. Here the CDR3 DNA reads TGTGCCAGCAGCTGGACGGGACTAGCTGTGAGCACAGATACGCAGTATTTT. It yields the protein CASSWTGLAVSTDTQYF.